The entry below gives a single T cell receptor (beta chain) sequence along with its context. What it recognizes is unknown. Indicated treatment: approximately 11-day PBMC culture with coronavirus spike peptide pools or control peptides (ViraFEST assay). Germline-derived CDR1 and CDR2 are SEHNR and FQNEAQ (reference sequence). CDR3 length equals 15 residues. V shed 5 bases and J 7 bases; nucleotides not matched to a gene: 12. The data stem from a study of vaccination and CD4 T cells after COVID-19. The Oncomine TCR Beta short-read assay was applied to DNA of cultured CD4+ T cells. From the PCR reads, TCRdb called clonotypes with MiXCR, one entry per CDR3 protein. The repertoire holds 7,900 or so distinct CDR3 sequences, about 70% seen once, with 37% in the top ten.

This sequence joins TRBV7-9 and TRBJ1-2; TRBD1 agrees at 8 bases. Sample: CD4+ T cells from blood, cultured in vitro. This TCR came from a human donor who had recovered from COVID-19. Here the CDR3 reads CASSPPGQGAFGYTF. CDR3 in DNA: TGTGCCAGCAGCCCCCCGGGGCAGGGGGCGTTTGGCTACACCTTC.